This T cell receptor beta chain stems from a study of shared clonotypes between healthy human individuals (dated by TCRdb to between 2020 and 2021). Study-level background: The cohort included three men and two women between 18 and 49 years of age. For each donor, three plates each were used for CD4 naive and CD4 memory, two plates were used for CD8 naive, and one plate was used for CD8 memory. To estimate repertoire size and how much clonotype sharing occurs between individuals, the study deeply sequenced the blood TCR repertoires of roughly 5 healthy adults. Different laboratories and diverse techniques were used to prepare libraries and sequence TCR repertoires, to increase sequencing depth and limit assay-specific biases. Each donor's leukapheresis produced roughly between about 0.9 and 9.5 billion PBMCs. Broad study findings and their caveats: Rarefaction of sorted-subset datasets indicated incomplete sequencing despite the large sequencing depth. Higher generation probabilities were observed for clonotypes shared by all four sorted-subset donors than for non-shared clonotypes. Naive subsets generally had larger estimated clonotype richness than memory subsets. The genetic and exposure-history diversity represented was limited by the small number of donors. Only blood was sampled, and tissue TCR repertoires likely differ from those in blood. When a few donors were compared, the shared fraction of clonotypes was 5% to 6.5% for naive CD4, around 3.5% for naive CD8, 2% to 2.5% for memory CD4, and less than 0.45% for memory CD8. Pairwise subsampling indicated that sequencing depth was expected to affect the degree of clonotype sharing among donors.

Using the deep immunoSEQ assay, multiplex PCR amplified TCR CDR3 regions from genomic DNA. Extracted genomic DNA from each cell subset was spread evenly across all wells of several immunoSEQ 96-well plates, with each plate serving as a replicate. Each replicate PCR for sorted subsets received about 200 ng genomic DNA, equal to roughly 33,000 T cell genomes. Purified libraries were measured with a Qubit 3.0 fluorometer, size-checked on a Bioanalyzer 2100, and measured again with the KAPA Library Quantification kit. Every immunoSEQ 96-well plate was sequenced on a dedicated single-read 150-cycle Illumina NextSeq 550 flow cell. In the paper's pipeline: Because only junctional sequences without quality scores were contained in the immunoSEQ output, filtering matching that applied to full-length reads could not be performed. Sequences were annotated with PyIR, a Python wrapper for IgBLAST v1.9, and V/J genes and CDR3 were assigned using IMGT germline references. Any read was removed if the V/J assignment was weak (E-value above 1e-6), the CDR3 was missing, or the read contained stop codons, out-of-frame junctions, or ambiguous translated residues. V3J clonotypes were defined as sequences sharing an identical inferred V gene, J gene, and CDR3 amino acid sequence. Percentage overlap between repertoires was calculated by dividing the number of shared unique clonotypes by the size of the smaller repertoire. RTK rarefaction, the Chao1 estimator, and Recon v2.1 estimates of unobserved clonotypes were used to assess repertoire richness. Generation probabilities were computed with OLGA for all TCRbeta clonotypes obtained by the gDNA method from several donors. TCRdb provides this immuneACCESS table in a form limited to in-frame rearrangements. Some clones are lacking; in checked studies, under half of them reflect an unresolved V gene, and why the rest are absent is not known. V, J and clone size are taken as reported in that table, and D and trimming were inferred from the DNA itself. The sample data list millions of clones, and approximately 95% of these were observed just once. The ten largest clones add up to about 0.37% of the sample.

Measured from the cysteine to the phenylalanine, the CDR3 is 15 residues long. Only the CDR3 DNA stays, 45 bases, in frame from base 1. CDR1 is given as MRHNA and CDR2 as SNTAGT, both from the germline V gene. The germline V and J ends show losses of 3 bases and 4 bases respectively, and no gene match explains 7 bases of the junction. Donors were healthy HIV-negative adults with no recently reported acute infections or vaccinations. Every donor was a Caucasian adult living in Nashville, Tennessee, USA. CD4+ T cells were enriched by magnetic negative selection, after which naive cells were positively selected on CD45RA and the negative fraction was taken as the memory subset. Blood was collected by leukapheresis, and PBMCs were isolated by Ficoll-Histopaque density gradient centrifugation and then cryopreserved in liquid nitrogen vapor phase. Purity and quantity of every magnetically sorted T cell population were checked by analytical flow cytometry. From each sorted fraction, genomic DNA was isolated and quantified by UV absorbance on a Nanodrop 2000c.

About this clone: Its antigen remains undetermined. There are no base qualities to consult, and no much larger clone falls within one base.

The sequencing sample was made of naive CD4+ T cells from PBMCs. The cell subset or site label, as the study defines it: CD45RA+ positively selected. The TCR originated in a man aged 18 to 29 in good health. Some clones in this sample may be carry-over from other donors' samples. The rearrangement joined TRBV6-4 to TRBJ1-2, and 8 junctional nucleotides match TRBD1. The DNA sequence reads TGTGCCAGCAGTGAGGGGACAGGCAGCGGCTATGGCTACACCTTC. This translates into CASSEGTGSGYGYTF.